The 2 T cell receptor beta chains below all came from one sample that was sequenced in a study of graft-versus-host responses after intestinal transplantation. Here immunoSEQ multiplex PCR was the method, and the copy in TCRdb shows in-frame clones only, minus some. Of more than 90,000 clones listed, 85% to 95% are singletons. Their cognate antigens are unknown. The sample in question was unstimulated CD8+ T cells sorted from spleen or lymph node cells, obtained before intestinal transplant. These receptors came from a human donor who received an intestinal transplant.

A word on this clone: At one boundary the junction diverges from the germline segment, which might be a read error. V is TRBV25-1 and J is TRBJ2-7, with TRBD1 as a possible D gene (5 bases). There are 13 residues in the CDR3. Germline lookup yields CDR1 MGHDK and CDR2 SYGVNS. CDR3 DNA: TGTGCCAGCAGTGAAGTCCCAAAGGGGCCCACTAACTTC. Encoded protein: CASSEVPKGPTNF.

This chain uses TRBV30 with TRBJ2-6; possibly TRBD2 for D (5 bases). Germline CDR1 reads GTSNPN; CDR2 reads SVGIG (reference sequence). The CDR3 runs to 16 residues. The ends were cut back, 0 bases at V and 0 bases at J, with 9 bases in the middle. The CDR3 loop is CAWSVEGFSGANVLTF. CDR3 DNA: TGTGCCTGGAGTGTCGAGGGCTTCTCTGGGGCCAACGTCCTGACTTTC.